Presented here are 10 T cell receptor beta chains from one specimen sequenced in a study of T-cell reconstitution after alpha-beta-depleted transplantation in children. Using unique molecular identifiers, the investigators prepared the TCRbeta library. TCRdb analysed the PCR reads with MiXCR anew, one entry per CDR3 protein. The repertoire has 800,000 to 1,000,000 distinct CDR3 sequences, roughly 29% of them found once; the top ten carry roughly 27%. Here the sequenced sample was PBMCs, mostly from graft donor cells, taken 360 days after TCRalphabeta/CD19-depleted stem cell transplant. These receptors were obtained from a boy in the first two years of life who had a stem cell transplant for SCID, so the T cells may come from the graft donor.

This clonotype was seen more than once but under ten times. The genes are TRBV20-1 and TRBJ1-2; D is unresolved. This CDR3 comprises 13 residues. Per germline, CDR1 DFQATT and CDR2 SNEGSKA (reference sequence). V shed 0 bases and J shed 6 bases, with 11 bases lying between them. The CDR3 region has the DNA TGCAGTGCTAGAGATCTCCGGCCGGATGGCTACACCTTC. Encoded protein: CSARDLRPDGYTF.

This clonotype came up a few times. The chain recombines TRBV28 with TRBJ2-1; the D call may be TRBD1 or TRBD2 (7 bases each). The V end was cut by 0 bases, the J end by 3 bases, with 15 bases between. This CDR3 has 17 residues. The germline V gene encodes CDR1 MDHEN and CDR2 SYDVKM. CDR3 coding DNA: TGTGCCAGCAGTTTATGGGGGGGGCAGGGGGACTACAATGAGCAGTTCTTC. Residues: CASSLWGGQGDYNEQFF.

CDR3 loop: CASRSVGTLSTEAFF. The DNA of the CDR3 is TGTGCCAGCAGATCCGTAGGGACCCTAAGCACTGAAGCTTTCTTT. The V gene is TRBV12-3 or TRBV12-4, the J gene TRBJ1-1; D perhaps matches TRBD1 (5 bases). The CDR3 is 15 amino acids. The germline V and J ends were trimmed by 6 bases and 4 bases, with 18 bases remaining between them.

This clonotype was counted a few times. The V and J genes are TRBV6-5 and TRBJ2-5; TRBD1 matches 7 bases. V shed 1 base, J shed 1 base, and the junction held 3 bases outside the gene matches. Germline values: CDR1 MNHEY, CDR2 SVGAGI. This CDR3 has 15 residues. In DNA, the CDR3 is TGTGCCAGCAGTTACTACGGGACAGCCCAAGAGACCCAGTACTTC. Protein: CASSYYGTAQETQYF.

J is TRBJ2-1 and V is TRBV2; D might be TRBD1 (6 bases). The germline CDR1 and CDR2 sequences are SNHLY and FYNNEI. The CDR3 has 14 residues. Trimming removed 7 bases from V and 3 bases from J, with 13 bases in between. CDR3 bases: TGTGCCAGCAAGGTCAGGGGCTACTACAATGAGCAGTTCTTC. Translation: CASKVRGYYNEQFF.

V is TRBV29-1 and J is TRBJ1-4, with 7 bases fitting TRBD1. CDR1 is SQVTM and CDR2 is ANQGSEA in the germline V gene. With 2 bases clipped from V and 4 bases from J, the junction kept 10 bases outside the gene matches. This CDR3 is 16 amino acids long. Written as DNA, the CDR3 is TGCAGCGTTGAATTCGGACCGGGACAGCTTAATGAAAAACTGTTTTTT. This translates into CSVEFGPGQLNEKLFF.

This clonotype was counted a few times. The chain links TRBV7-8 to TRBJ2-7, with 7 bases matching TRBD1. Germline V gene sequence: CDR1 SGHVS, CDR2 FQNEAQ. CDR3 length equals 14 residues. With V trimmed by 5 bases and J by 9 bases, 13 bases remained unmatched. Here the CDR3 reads CASSPPGQSFGQYF. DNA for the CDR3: TGTGCCAGCAGCCCACCGGGACAGTCCTTTGGGCAGTACTTC.

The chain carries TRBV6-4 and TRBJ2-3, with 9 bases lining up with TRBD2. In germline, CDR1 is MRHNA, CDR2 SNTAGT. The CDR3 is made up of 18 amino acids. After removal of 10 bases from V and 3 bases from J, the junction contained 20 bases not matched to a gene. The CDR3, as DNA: TGTGCCAACGTCAGCCGCCAGGGAGCGACTAGCGGAACAGATACGCAGTATTTT. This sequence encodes CANVSRQGATSGTDTQYF.

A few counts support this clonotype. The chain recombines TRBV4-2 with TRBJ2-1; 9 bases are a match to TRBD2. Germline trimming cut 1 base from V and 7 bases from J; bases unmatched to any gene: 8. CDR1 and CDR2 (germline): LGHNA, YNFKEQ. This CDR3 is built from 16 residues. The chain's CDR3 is CASSQGGGVNRNEQFF. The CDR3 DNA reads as TGTGCCAGCAGCCAAGGCGGGGGGGTTAATAGGAATGAGCAGTTCTTC.

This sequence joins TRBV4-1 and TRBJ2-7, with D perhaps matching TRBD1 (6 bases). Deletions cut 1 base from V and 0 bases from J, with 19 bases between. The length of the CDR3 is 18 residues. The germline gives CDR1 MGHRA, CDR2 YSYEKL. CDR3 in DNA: TGCGCCAGCAGCCAAGTGTCTCCTCACAGGGAACCCTCCTACGAGCAGTACTTC. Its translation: CASSQVSPHREPSYEQYF.